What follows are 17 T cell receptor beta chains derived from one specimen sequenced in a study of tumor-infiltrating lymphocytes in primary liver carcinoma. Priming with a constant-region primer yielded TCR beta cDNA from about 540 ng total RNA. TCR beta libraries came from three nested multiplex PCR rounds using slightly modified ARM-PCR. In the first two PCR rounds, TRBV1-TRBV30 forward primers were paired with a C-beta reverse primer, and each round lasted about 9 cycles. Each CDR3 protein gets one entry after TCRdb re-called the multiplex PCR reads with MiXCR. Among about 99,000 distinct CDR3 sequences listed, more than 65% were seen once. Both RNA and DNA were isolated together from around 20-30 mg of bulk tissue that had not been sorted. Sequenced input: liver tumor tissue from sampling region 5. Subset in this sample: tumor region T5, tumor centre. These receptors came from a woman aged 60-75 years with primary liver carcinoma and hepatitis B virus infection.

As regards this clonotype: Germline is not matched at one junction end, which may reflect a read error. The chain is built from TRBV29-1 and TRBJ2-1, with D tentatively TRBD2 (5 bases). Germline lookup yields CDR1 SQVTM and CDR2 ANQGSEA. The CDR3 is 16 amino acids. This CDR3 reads CSVEGILVPGWNERFF. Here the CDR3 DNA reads TGCAGCGTTGAGGGAATACTAGTTCCCGGGTGGAATGAGCGGTTCTTC.

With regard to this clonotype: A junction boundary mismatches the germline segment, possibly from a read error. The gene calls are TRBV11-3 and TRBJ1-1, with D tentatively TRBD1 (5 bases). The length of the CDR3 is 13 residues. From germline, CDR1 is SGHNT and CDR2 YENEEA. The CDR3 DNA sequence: TGCACCAGCACCCATGGCAGGGTCACTGAAGCTTTCTTT. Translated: CTSTHGRVTEAFF. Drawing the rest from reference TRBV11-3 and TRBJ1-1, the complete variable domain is EAGVVQSPRYKIIEKKQPVAFWCNPISGHNTLYWYLQNLGQGPELLIRYENEEAVDDSQLPKDRFSAERLKGVDSTLKIQPAELGDSAVYLCTSTHGRVTEAFFGQGTRLTVV.

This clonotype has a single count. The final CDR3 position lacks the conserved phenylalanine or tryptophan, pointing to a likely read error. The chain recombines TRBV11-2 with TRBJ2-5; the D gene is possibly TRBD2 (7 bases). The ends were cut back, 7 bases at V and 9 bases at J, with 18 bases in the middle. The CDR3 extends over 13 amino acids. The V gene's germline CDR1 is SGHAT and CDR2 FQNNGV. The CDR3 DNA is TGTGCCAGCATCTTGGGGGGGGCGGAGTCCCAGTACCTC. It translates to CASILGGAESQYL.

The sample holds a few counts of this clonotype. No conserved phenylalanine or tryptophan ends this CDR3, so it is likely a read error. This CDR3 reads CASSLLRGLTGNEQFL. The CDR3 region has the DNA TGTGCCAGCAGTCTTCTCAGGGGGTTAACTGGCAATGAGCAGTTCCTC. The rearrangement joins TRBV14 to TRBJ2-1; TRBD1 matches at 7 bases. Germline V gives CDR1 SGHDN, CDR2 FVKESK. Trimming removed 6 bases from V and 6 bases from J; junction bases left unmatched: 14. This CDR3 has 16 residues.

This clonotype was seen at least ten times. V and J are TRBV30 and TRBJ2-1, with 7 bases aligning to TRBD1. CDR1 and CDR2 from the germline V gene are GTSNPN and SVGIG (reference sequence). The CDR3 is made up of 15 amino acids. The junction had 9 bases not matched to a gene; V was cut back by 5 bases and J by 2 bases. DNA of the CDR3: TGTGCCTGGCACAGGGGAACGGGTCCCTACAATGAGCAGTTCTTC. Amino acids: CAWHRGTGPYNEQFF. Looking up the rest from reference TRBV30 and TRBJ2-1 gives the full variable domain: SQTIHQWPATLVQPVGSPLSLECTVEGTSNPNLYWYRQAAGRGLQLLFYSVGIGQISSEVPQNLSASRPQDRQFILSSKKLLLSDSGFYLCAWHRGTGPYNEQFFGPGTRLTVL.

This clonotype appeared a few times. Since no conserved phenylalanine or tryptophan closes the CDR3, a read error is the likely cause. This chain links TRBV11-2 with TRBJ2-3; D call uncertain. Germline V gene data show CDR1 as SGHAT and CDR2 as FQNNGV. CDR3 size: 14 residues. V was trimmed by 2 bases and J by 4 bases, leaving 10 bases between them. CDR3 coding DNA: TGTGCCAGCAGCTTAATTCCACAACCAGATACGCAGTATCTT. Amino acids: CASSLIPQPDTQYL.

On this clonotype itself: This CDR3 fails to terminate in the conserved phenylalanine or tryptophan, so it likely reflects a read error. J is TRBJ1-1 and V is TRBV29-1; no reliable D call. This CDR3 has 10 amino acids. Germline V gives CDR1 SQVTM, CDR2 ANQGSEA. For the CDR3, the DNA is TGCAGTGGATTGAACACTGAAGCTTTCTTA. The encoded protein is CSGLNTEAFL.

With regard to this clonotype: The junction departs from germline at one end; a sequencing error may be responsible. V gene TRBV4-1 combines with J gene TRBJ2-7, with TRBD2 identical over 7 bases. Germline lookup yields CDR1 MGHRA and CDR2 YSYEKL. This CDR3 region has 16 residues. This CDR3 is CASSRDGTTHFGEQYF. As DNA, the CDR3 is TGTGCCAGCAGCCGAGACGGGACTACTCATTTTGGGGAGCAGTACTTC.

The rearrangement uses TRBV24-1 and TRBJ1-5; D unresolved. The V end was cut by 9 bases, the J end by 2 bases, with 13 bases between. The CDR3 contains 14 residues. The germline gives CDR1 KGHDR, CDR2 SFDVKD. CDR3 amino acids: CATCDLQGNQPQHF. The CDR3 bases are TGTGCCACCTGCGATTTGCAGGGCAATCAGCCCCAGCATTTT.

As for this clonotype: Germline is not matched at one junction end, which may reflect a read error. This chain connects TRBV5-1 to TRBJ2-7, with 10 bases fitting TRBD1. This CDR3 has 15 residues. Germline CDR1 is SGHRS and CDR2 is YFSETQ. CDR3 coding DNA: TGCGCCAGCAGCCCTAGGGGGACAGGGGCGGAAGATCAGTATTTC. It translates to CASSPRGTGAEDQYF.

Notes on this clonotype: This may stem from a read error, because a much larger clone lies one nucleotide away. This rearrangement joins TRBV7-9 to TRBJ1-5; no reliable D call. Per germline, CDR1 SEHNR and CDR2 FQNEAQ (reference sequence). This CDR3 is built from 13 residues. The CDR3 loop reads CAISLADYQPQHF. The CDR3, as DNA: TGTGCCATCAGCTTAGCCGATTATCAGCCCCAGCATTTT.

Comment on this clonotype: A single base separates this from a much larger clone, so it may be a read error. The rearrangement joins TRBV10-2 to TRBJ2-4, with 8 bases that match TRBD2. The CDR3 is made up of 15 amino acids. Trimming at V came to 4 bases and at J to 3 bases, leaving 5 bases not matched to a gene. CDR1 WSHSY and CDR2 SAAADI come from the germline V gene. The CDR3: CASSVLAVVKNIQYF. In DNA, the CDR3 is TGCGCCAGCAGTGTACTAGCGGTAGTCAAAAACATTCAGTACTTC.

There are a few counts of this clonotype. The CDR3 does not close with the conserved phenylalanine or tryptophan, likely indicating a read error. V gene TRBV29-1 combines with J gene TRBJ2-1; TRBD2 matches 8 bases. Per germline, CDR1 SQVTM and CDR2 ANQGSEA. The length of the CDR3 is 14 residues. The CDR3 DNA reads TGCAGAGGAACCGGGACTAGGTCCTACAATGAGCAGTTCATC. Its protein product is CRGTGTRSYNEQFI.

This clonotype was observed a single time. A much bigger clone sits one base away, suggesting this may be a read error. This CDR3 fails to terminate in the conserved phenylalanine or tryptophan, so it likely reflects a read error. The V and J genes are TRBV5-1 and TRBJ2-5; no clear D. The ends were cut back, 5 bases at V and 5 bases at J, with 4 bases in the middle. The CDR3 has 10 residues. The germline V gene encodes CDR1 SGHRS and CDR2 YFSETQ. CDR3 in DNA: TGCGCCAGCAGAGGGGAGACCCAGTACGTC. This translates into CASRGETQYV.

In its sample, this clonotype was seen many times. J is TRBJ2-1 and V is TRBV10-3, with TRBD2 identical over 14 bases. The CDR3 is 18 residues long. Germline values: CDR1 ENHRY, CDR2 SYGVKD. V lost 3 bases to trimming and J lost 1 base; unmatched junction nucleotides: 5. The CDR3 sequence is CAISERLAGGNSYNEQFF. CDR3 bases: TGTGCCATCAGTGAAAGACTAGCGGGAGGGAATTCCTACAATGAGCAGTTCTTC.

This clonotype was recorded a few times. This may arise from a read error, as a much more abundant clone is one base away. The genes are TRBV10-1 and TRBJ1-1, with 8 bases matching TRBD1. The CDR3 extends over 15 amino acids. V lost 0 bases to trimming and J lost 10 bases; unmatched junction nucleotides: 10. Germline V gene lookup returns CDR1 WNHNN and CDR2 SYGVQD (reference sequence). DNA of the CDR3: TGCGCCAGCAGTGAGTCGAGAACAGGGGGGGATGGAGCTTTCTTT. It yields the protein CASSESRTGGDGAFF.

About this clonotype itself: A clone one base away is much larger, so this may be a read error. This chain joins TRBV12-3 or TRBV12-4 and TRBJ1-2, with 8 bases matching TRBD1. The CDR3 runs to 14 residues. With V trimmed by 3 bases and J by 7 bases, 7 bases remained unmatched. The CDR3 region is CASSFDRGAFGYTF. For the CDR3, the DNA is TGTGCCAGCAGTTTCGACAGGGGTGCCTTTGGCTACACCTTC.